A selection of T cell receptor beta chains follows, all from one sample in a study of blood T cell repertoires in COVID-19. Data came from immunoSEQ multiplex PCR; TCRdb stores just in-frame clones and leaves some out. Of 250,000 or so clones listed, roughly 85% are singletons. Sequenced material: PBMCs or T cells enriched from blood (not recorded which). The receptors were gathered from a woman in her 50s who had been exposed to COVID-19. Both conserved end residues are part of each CDR3. A D gene is named only where the DNA matches it firmly. Clone size, where shown, is once, few, many, or a class for clones that have expanded.

.	TRBV28	TRBJ1-4	.	CASSLDRQAVF	TGTGCCAGCAGCCTAGATCGACAGGCAGTATTT
.	TRBV25-1	TRBJ2-1	.	CASIPPGPYNEQFF	TGTGCCAGCATCCCCCCAGGGCCTTACAATGAGCAGTTCTTC
TRBD1	TRBV5-4	TRBJ1-2	.	CASSLEGGDGYTF	TGTGCCAGCAGCTTGGAAGGGGGCGATGGCTACACCTTC
.	TRBV28	TRBJ1-5	.	CASKSWGGPQPQHF	TGTGCCAGCAAAAGTTGGGGCGGCCCTCAGCCCCAGCATTTT
.	TRBV6-5	TRBJ1-1	.	CASLRTGFTEAFF	TGTGCCAGCCTGCGTACAGGGTTTACTGAAGCTTTCTTT
.	TRBV7-9	TRBJ2-1	many	CASSLGAEGHNEQFF	TGTGCCAGCAGCTTAGGGGCGGAGGGCCACAATGAGCAGTTCTTC
.	TRBV25-1	TRBJ1-1	.	CASRGNGEAFF	TGTGCCAGCAGAGGTAACGGGGAAGCTTTCTTT
.	TRBV7-9	TRBJ1-6	.	CASSLARGGDIYNSPLHF	TGTGCCAGCAGCTTAGCGCGCGGGGGGGACATCTATAATTCACCCCTCCACTTT
TRBD1	TRBV25-1	TRBJ1-2	.	CASSDPTGGDGYTF	TGTGCCAGCAGTGACCCGACAGGGGGAGATGGCTACACCTTC
.	TRBV5-1	TRBJ1-1	.	CASSLGGGLFTEAFF	TGCGCCAGCAGCTTGGGGGGAGGTTTGTTCACTGAAGCTTTCTTT
TRBD2	TRBV27	TRBJ2-7	.	CASSLAIPAGGNFYEQYF	TGTGCCAGCAGTTTGGCCATTCCGGCGGGGGGAAATTTCTACGAGCAGTACTTC
TRBD2	TRBV11-3	TRBJ2-5	.	CASSAGVQEETQYF	TGTGCCAGCAGCGCGGGGGTCCAGGAAGAGACCCAGTACTTC
.	TRBV11-2	TRBJ2-7	.	CASSPKRGIPYEQYF	TGTGCCAGCAGCCCCAAACGAGGGATCCCCTACGAGCAGTACTTC
.	TRBV6-2/TRBV6-3	TRBJ2-5	once	CASSPYLARETQYF	TGTGCCAGCAGCCCCTACCTAGCAAGAGAGACCCAGTACTTC
.	TRBV19	TRBJ1-4	.	CASSMGWQAREKLFF	TGTGCCAGTAGTATGGGTTGGCAGGCGCGAGAAAAACTGTTTTTT
.	TRBV7-2	TRBJ1-2	.	CASSFTGGDYGYTF	TGTGCCAGCAGCTTTACGGGAGGGGACTATGGCTACACCTTC
.	TRBV7-9	TRBJ2-1	.	CASTSFNEQFF	TGTGCCAGCACCTCATTCAATGAGCAGTTCTTC
.	TRBV11-2	TRBJ2-7	once	CASSLVETSVGQYF	TGTGCCAGCAGCTTAGTTGAGACTTCGGTGGGGCAGTACTTC
.	TRBV29-1	TRBJ1-2	medium-sized	CSVLEDYGYTF	TGCAGCGTCTTAGAGGACTATGGCTACACCTTC
.	TRBV5-1	TRBJ2-6	.	CASSLGLSSGANVLTF	TGCGCCAGCAGCTTGGGACTTTCGTCTGGGGCCAACGTCCTGACTTTC
TRBD1	TRBV10-1	TRBJ2-3	.	CASSERGQGEDTQYF	TGCGCCAGCAGTGAAAGGGGGCAAGGAGAAGATACGCAGTATTTT
TRBD2	TRBV7-7	TRBJ2-5	.	CASSPGTSGGAGETQYF	TGTGCCAGCAGCCCTGGGACTAGCGGGGGGGCAGGAGAGACCCAGTACTTC
.	TRBV24-1	TRBJ1-1	once	CATSDNREAFF	TGTGCCACCAGTGATAACCGGGAAGCTTTCTTT
.	TRBV18	TRBJ1-5	.	CASSPDKGLHF	TGTGCCAGCTCACCGGACAAGGGACTGCATTTT
.	TRBV24-1	TRBJ2-7	.	CATSDRNSYEQYF	TGTGCCACCAGTGACCGGAACAGCTACGAGCAGTACTTC
TRBD1	TRBV19	TRBJ1-5	.	CASSKQGASSNQPQHF	TGTGCCAGTAGTAAACAGGGGGCGAGTAGCAATCAGCCCCAGCATTTT
TRBD1	TRBV3-1/TRBV3-2	TRBJ2-7	.	CASSQDRGLYEQYF	TGTGCCAGCAGCCAAGACAGGGGGCTTTACGAGCAGTACTTC
.	TRBV7-9	TRBJ2-1	once	CASSLAGQRYNEQFF	TGTGCCAGCAGCTTGGCGGGCCAGCGATACAATGAGCAGTTCTTC
.	TRBV29-1	TRBJ2-1	.	CSVVPAWEREQFF	TGCAGCGTTGTTCCGGCCTGGGAGCGTGAGCAGTTCTTC
.	TRBV5-5	TRBJ1-1	few	CASSWVQGSTEAFF	TGTGCCAGCAGCTGGGTACAGGGATCCACTGAAGCTTTCTTT
TRBD2	TRBV20-1	TRBJ2-7	.	CSASLTSGGYEQYF	TGCAGTGCTAGTTTAACTAGCGGGGGATACGAGCAGTACTTC
.	TRBV9	TRBJ2-2	.	CASSVAVLGASGTGELFF	TGTGCCAGCAGCGTAGCCGTACTGGGGGCGTCGGGAACCGGGGAGCTGTTTTTT
.	TRBV2	TRBJ2-1	.	CASSQLGAGDYEQFF	TGTGCCAGCAGCCAACTCGGGGCAGGGGATTATGAGCAGTTCTTC
TRBD1	TRBV14	TRBJ1-6	.	CASSRYSTGGTAPLHF	TGTGCCAGCAGCCGATACTCGACAGGGGGCACGGCACCCCTCCACTTT
.	TRBV28	TRBJ1-2	.	CASSFSIDGLYGYTF	TGTGCCAGCAGTTTTTCTATCGACGGACTCTATGGCTACACCTTC
TRBD2	TRBV18	TRBJ2-7	.	CASSASLAGVTYEQYF	TGTGCCAGCTCAGCCTCACTAGCGGGGGTTACCTACGAGCAGTACTTC
TRBD1	TRBV7-9	TRBJ2-3	few	CASSLGTASGTDTQYF	TGTGCCAGCAGCCTTGGGACAGCAAGTGGGACAGATACGCAGTATTTT
.	TRBV3-1/TRBV3-2	TRBJ1-5	.	CASSQGSVQPQHF	TGTGCCAGCAGCCAAGGGTCGGTTCAGCCCCAGCATTTT
.	TRBV13	TRBJ2-7	.	CASSVQGDEQYF	TGTGCCAGCAGCGTACAGGGCGACGAGCAGTACTTC
.	TRBV9	TRBJ2-1	.	CASSSGGLGNEQFF	TGTGCCAGCAGTTCCGGGGGGCTGGGCAATGAGCAGTTCTTC
TRBD1	TRBV19	TRBJ1-1	.	CASTSDREAEAFF	TGTGCCAGTACTTCAGACAGGGAAGCTGAAGCTTTCTTT
.	TRBV18	TRBJ1-5	.	CASSPIQAQNQPQHF	TGTGCCAGCTCACCAATACAGGCACAGAATCAGCCCCAGCATTTT
.	TRBV27	TRBJ1-2	.	CASSPSRRNYGYTF	TGTGCCAGCAGTCCTTCCCGGAGGAACTATGGCTACACCTTC
.	TRBV9	TRBJ2-3	.	CASSQRGAGDTQYF	TGTGCCAGCAGTCAACGGGGGGCCGGGGATACGCAGTATTTT
TRBD2	TRBV27	TRBJ2-7	.	CASSPATPSGASYEQYF	TGTGCCAGCAGTCCAGCAACTCCTAGCGGGGCTTCCTACGAGCAGTACTTC
.	TRBV5-1	TRBJ1-5	.	CASSLVGGNQPQHF	TGCGCCAGCAGCTTGGTAGGGGGCAATCAGCCCCAGCATTTT
.	TRBV19	TRBJ1-3	.	CGWGDSGNTIYF	TGTGGATGGGGGGACTCTGGAAACACCATATATTTT
.	TRBV20-1	TRBJ1-1	.	CSASKGDTEAFF	TGCAGTGCTAGTAAGGGAGACACTGAAGCTTTCTTT
TRBD1	TRBV7-2	TRBJ1-1	.	CASSLRTGGGPEAFF	TGTGCCAGCAGCTTACGGACAGGGGGAGGGCCTGAAGCTTTCTTT